The text below deals with one T cell receptor (beta chain). The antigen is unknown. Within the sample, other DNA sequences also encode this same CDR3. The data were obtained in a study of shared clonotypes between healthy human individuals. This CDR3 has 13 residues. Germline V gene lookup returns CDR1 KGHSH and CDR2 LQKENI. The V and J ends lost 2 bases and 3 bases respectively, with 7 bases between them. Profiling relied on immunoSEQ multiplex PCR, and the TCRdb table lists in-frame clones only, not all of them. The sample has 2,500,000 or so clones, 80% to 95% seen once. Study results and limitations: Clonotype sharing among donors was thought likely to change with sequencing depth.

Sequencing used naive CD4+ T cells from PBMCs. Subset noted: CD45RA+ positively selected. This sequence joins TRBV18 and TRBJ1-1, with D possibly TRBD1 on 5 matching bases. The receptor was isolated from a man younger than 35 in good health. Some clones in this sample may be carry-over from other donors' samples. The CDR3 loop is CASSPDRHTEAFF. CDR3 nucleotide sequence: TGTGCCAGCTCACCAGACAGACACACTGAAGCTTTCTTT. Variable domain in full (rest from reference TRBV18 and TRBJ1-1): NAGVMQNPRHLVRRRGQEARLRCSPMKGHSHVYWYRQLPEEGLKFMVYLQKENIIDESGMPKERFSAEFPKEGPSILRIQQVVRGDSAAYFCASSPDRHTEAFFGQGTRLTVV.